The present entry profiles one T cell receptor (beta chain) with its context. Its antigen has not been determined. One base away there is no much larger clone; base qualities are not given. These data come from a study of chronic HIV infection and antiretroviral therapy (dated by TCRdb to the mid-2010s). Its CDR3 holds 15 amino acids, cysteine through phenylalanine. Only the CDR3 portion is preserved as DNA: 45 bases, with reading frame beginning at the first base. CDR1 and CDR2 (MNHEY, SMNVEV) derive from the germline V gene (reference sequence). Here V drops 5 bases and J drops 10 bases, and the junction holds 9 bases not matched to any gene. The library was prepared using 5' RACE. Sequenced on an Illumina MiSeq. TCRdb's own reprocessing of the public reads used fastp at Q25 and MiXCR and kept productive beta chains. CDR3 protein sequences are deduplicated, and each keeps its most common genes and DNA. Counted in this sample were about 31,000 distinct CDR3 sequences; 7.5% to 10% of them appeared once. The ten most abundant clones make up less than 3% of the sample.

The clonotype was recovered from an adult who had HIV and had not received antiretroviral therapy, or was an uninfected healthy control (not recorded which). The chain was built from TRBV27 and TRBJ1-6; 9 nucleotides in the junction match TRBD1. Sequencing was carried out using peripheral blood. The bases are TGTGCCAGCAGTCTCACCGGGACAGGGTTCTCACCCCTCCACTTT. Protein translation: CASSLTGTGFSPLHF.